The 8 T cell receptor beta chains listed next were all sequenced from one sample in a study of cytomegalovirus exposure and HLA in healthy donors. The PCR made use of 60 Vbeta and 13 Jbeta primers. Generated by immunoSEQ multiplex PCR, the TCRdb table keeps only in-frame clones and is missing some. Among about 71,000 clones listed, approximately 70% were seen once. Sequenced material: PBMCs. These receptors came from a woman aged 45-60 years in good health and CMV-seropositive.

The rearrangement joins TRBV28 to TRBJ1-5; D may be TRBD1 (6 bases). The ends were cut back, 6 bases at V and 7 bases at J, with 28 bases in the middle. Germline V gives CDR1 MDHEN, CDR2 SYDVKM. The CDR3 spans 18 residues. The CDR3 region is CASSPLPLTGFVRQPQHF. CDR3 coding DNA: TGTGCCAGCAGCCCCCTCCCATTAACAGGGTTTGTCAGACAGCCCCAGCATTTT.

The chain links TRBV4-3 to TRBJ1-5; D is unresolved. V dropped 4 bases and J dropped 2 bases, with 6 bases sitting between them. There are 13 residues in the CDR3. CDR1 LGHNA and CDR2 YSLEER come from the germline V gene. In DNA, the CDR3 is TGCGCCAGCAGCCCAGACGGCAATCAGCCCCAGCATTTT. Amino acids: CASSPDGNQPQHF.

This chain links TRBV11-2 with TRBJ1-2; maybe TRBD1 (6 bases). Trimming shortened V by 4 bases and J by 3 bases, and 9 bases separated the two germline ends. Germline V gene data show CDR1 as SGHAT and CDR2 as FQNNGV. This CDR3 comprises 13 residues. The CDR3 spells CASSSRGDYGYTF. CDR3 nucleotide sequence: TGTGCCAGCAGCTCCAGGGGAGACTATGGCTACACCTTC. Looking up the rest from reference TRBV11-2 and TRBJ1-2 gives the full variable domain: EAGVAQSPRYKIIEKRQSVAFWCNPISGHATLYWYQQILGQGPKLLIQFQNNGVVDDSQLPKDRFSAERLKGVDSTLKIQPAKLEDSAVYLCASSSRGDYGYTFGSGTRLTVV.

This clone showed up just a few times. The chain has TRBV4-3 and TRBJ2-2, with D maybe TRBD2 (6 bases). V gave up 0 bases and J gave up 4 bases, with 12 bases separating them. The CDR3 sequence is 16 residues long. Germline CDR1 and CDR2: LGHNA and YSLEER. The CDR3 DNA reads TGCGCCAGCAGCCAAGATCCGGGGGTGAGCACCGGGGAGCTGTTTTTT. Amino acids: CASSQDPGVSTGELFF.

The chain has TRBV6-6 and TRBJ2-2; 8 nucleotides agree with TRBD2. The germline gives CDR1 MNHNY, CDR2 SVGAGI (reference sequence). J was trimmed by 5 bases and V by 3 bases; bases with no gene match: 5. The CDR3 length is 15 residues. DNA for the CDR3: TGTGCCAGCAGTTATCGGGAGGGCCGGACCGGGGAGCTGTTTTTT. Translated, it gives CASSYREGRTGELFF.

The chain is built from TRBV5-5 and TRBJ1-2, with D maybe TRBD1 (5 bases). Trimming left V 0 bases short and J 4 bases short, with 22 bases between. CDR3 length equals 18 residues. The germline CDR1 and CDR2 sequences are SGHKS and YYEKEE (reference sequence). DNA for the CDR3: TGTGCCAGCAGCTTGGGAGAGACAGTCTATGGAGATGGCTATGGCTACACCTTC. Its translation: CASSLGETVYGDGYGYTF.

The chain employs TRBV4-1 and TRBJ2-2; D might be TRBD2 (5 bases). Germline loops: CDR1 MGHRA, CDR2 YSYEKL. The germline V and J ends were trimmed by 0 bases and 1 base, with 15 bases remaining between them. CDR3 length equals 18 residues. In DNA form, the CDR3 reads TGCGCCAGCAGCCAAGATCATCGGGGAATAGGGAACACCGGGGAGCTGTTTTTT. It encodes CASSQDHRGIGNTGELFF.

This chain joins TRBV19 and TRBJ2-5; D might be TRBD2 (6 bases). Trimming cost V 6 bases and J 2 bases, with 10 bases left between them. CDR1 LNHDA and CDR2 SQIVND come from the germline V gene (reference sequence). The CDR3 totals 13 residues. The CDR3 protein is CASSDRGQETQYF. CDR3 nucleotide sequence: TGTGCCAGTAGCGACCGGGGGCAAGAGACCCAGTACTTC.